The rows below give T cell receptor beta chains drawn from one sample of a study of shared clonotypes between healthy human individuals. Produced via immunoSEQ multiplex PCR; TCRdb's table is partial and in-frame only. The sample holds roughly 2 million clones, about 95% seen once. Sample: naive CD8+ T cells sorted from blood. The receptors were sampled from a man aged 18 to 29 in good health. Both conserved end residues are part of each CDR3. Each record gives: CDR3 DNA, CDR3 protein, J gene, V gene, D gene, clone size. D genes are given only for firm matches. Some rows mark clone size as missing; the rest say once, few, many or name a class of expanded clone.

TGTGCCAGCAGTAAAGCCGGGACTGGAGAAAAACTGTTTTTT | CASSKAGTGEKLFF | TRBJ1-4 | TRBV27 | - | -
TGTGCCAGCAGTCCCCCGCACTCTGGGGCCAACGTCCTGACTTTC | CASSPPHSGANVLTF | TRBJ2-6 | TRBV5-6 | - | once
TGTGCCACAGGGGTCTGGGGCCACGCCTACAATGAGCAGTTCTTC | CATGVWGHAYNEQFF | TRBJ2-1 | TRBV27 | - | -
TGTGCCAGCAGCCTATCTGGGGGCGTTGATCAGCCCCAGCATTTT | CASSLSGGVDQPQHF | TRBJ1-5 | TRBV27 | - | -
TGTGCCAGCAGCTCCCGGGACATCTCCTACGAGCAGTACTTC | CASSSRDISYEQYF | TRBJ2-7 | TRBV13 | - | few
TGTGCCAGCAGTGAAGCAATCGCCACCCTCTATAATTCACCCCTCCACTTT | CASSEAIATLYNSPLHF | TRBJ1-6 | TRBV6-1 | - | -
TGTGCCAGCAGCTTAGTTTTACAGAGCACAGATACGCAGTATTTT | CASSLVLQSTDTQYF | TRBJ2-3 | TRBV7-9 | - | -
TGTGCCAGTAGTATCAGGGGCCGACCCTACGAGCAGTACTTC | CASSIRGRPYEQYF | TRBJ2-7 | TRBV19 | - | -
TGTGCCAGCAGCTTGATGGACAGGGCCACCACCTACGAGCAGTACTTC | CASSLMDRATTYEQYF | TRBJ2-7 | TRBV5-8 | TRBD1 | -
TGTGCCAGCAGTTTAGACAGTTCCTCTGGAAACACCATATATTTT | CASSLDSSSGNTIYF | TRBJ1-3 | TRBV28 | - | -
TGCGCCAGCAGCTGGAGGGCGACGAACACTGAAGCTTTCTTT | CASSWRATNTEAFF | TRBJ1-1 | TRBV5-1 | - | -
TGTGCCAGCAGCTTAACTAGCGGTTTCACAGATACGCAGTATTTT | CASSLTSGFTDTQYF | TRBJ2-3 | TRBV11-3 | TRBD2 | -
TGTGCCAGCAGTTTCCTCCCGGGACAGGGGGCAGATACGCAGTATTTT | CASSFLPGQGADTQYF | TRBJ2-3 | TRBV27 | TRBD1 | -
TGCGCCAGCAGTGTATTGGAGAGCGGGACTGAAGCTTTCTTT | CASSVLESGTEAFF | TRBJ1-1 | TRBV5-1 | - | -
TGCAGTGGCCATCACAATGAGCAGTTCTTC | CSGHHNEQFF | TRBJ2-1 | TRBV20-1 | - | -
TGCAGCGTATCTCTAGCGGGAGGCACCGGGGAGCTGTTTTTT | CSVSLAGGTGELFF | TRBJ2-2 | TRBV29-1 | TRBD2 | -
TGCGCCAGCAGCCACAGAACAGGGGGAGGTCAGCCCCAGCATTTT | CASSHRTGGGQPQHF | TRBJ1-5 | TRBV4-1 | TRBD1 | -
TGTGCCAGCAGCTTAGAGGACGAGGGCAGGAACGAGCAGTACTTC | CASSLEDEGRNEQYF | TRBJ2-7 | TRBV13 | - | -
TGTGCCAGCAGTTACGGGCCCTATGGCTACACCTTC | CASSYGPYGYTF | TRBJ1-2 | TRBV6-5 | - | -
TGTGCCAGCAGTTTAGGGGCAGGAACATATAATTCACCCCTCCACTTT | CASSLGAGTYNSPLHF | TRBJ1-6 | TRBV27 | - | -
TGTGCCAGCAGCTCCCTTACACAGGGGGGTGGTAGCACTGAAGCTTTCTTT | CASSSLTQGGGSTEAFF | TRBJ1-1 | TRBV7-9 | TRBD1 | -
TGTGCCAGCAGTTTGATAGCGACCTACGAGCAGTACTTC | CASSLIATYEQYF | TRBJ2-7 | TRBV27 | - | once
TGCAGCGGACGACAGGGGACCACCGGGGAGCTGTTTTTT | CSGRQGTTGELFF | TRBJ2-2 | TRBV29-1 | TRBD1 | -
TGTGCCAGTAGTATGGTGGGGGTAAATTCACCCCTCCACTTT | CASSMVGVNSPLHF | TRBJ1-6 | TRBV19 | - | -
TGTGCCAGCAGCTCCGGGAGCACTGGGGCCAACGTCCTGACTTTC | CASSSGSTGANVLTF | TRBJ2-6 | TRBV7-9 | - | -
TGTGCCAGCAGCTTTGATCCTTCTATAACAATCGGGGAGCTGTTTTTT | CASSFDPSITIGELFF | TRBJ2-2 | TRBV5-6 | - | -
TGTGCCAGCAGCGCCCCCATGGGGGTAAACAATGAGCAGTTCTTC | CASSAPMGVNNEQFF | TRBJ2-1 | TRBV9 | - | -
TGTGCTAGCAGCTTGGGACTAGCGCCCAACAATGAGCAGTTCTTC | CASSLGLAPNNEQFF | TRBJ2-1 | TRBV7-7 | TRBD2 | -
TGTGCCAGCAGTGAACCAAGCGGGGACTTCTCCTACGAGCAGTACTTC | CASSEPSGDFSYEQYF | TRBJ2-7 | TRBV6-1 | TRBD2 | once
TGCGCCAGCGGAGAACAGGGTGGTGATGAGCAGTTCTTC | CASGEQGGDEQFF | TRBJ2-1 | TRBV10-1 | - | -
TGTGCCAGCAGTTTATTGGGGACATCCCATGGCTACACCTTC | CASSLLGTSHGYTF | TRBJ1-2 | TRBV27 | - | -
TGCAGCGTCACTAGCACAGATACGCAGTATTTT | CSVTSTDTQYF | TRBJ2-3 | TRBV29-1 | - | -
TGTGCCAGCAGCCCACTAGCGGGAAGAGAGACCCAGTACTTC | CASSPLAGRETQYF | TRBJ2-5 | TRBV9 | TRBD2 | -
TGTGCCTGGAGTGTCACTAGCGGGAGACCCGGGGAGCTGTTTTTT | CAWSVTSGRPGELFF | TRBJ2-2 | TRBV30 | TRBD2 | -
TGTGCCAGCTCACCGGTCCACGACAGAAGGACGGAAACGGACACTGAAGCTTTCTTT | CASSPVHDRRTETDTEAFF | TRBJ1-1 | TRBV18 | - | -
TGTGCCAGCAGGCCCACCGCGGGACAATTTCTCAATCAGCCCCAGCATTTT | CASRPTAGQFLNQPQHF | TRBJ1-5 | TRBV27 | - | -
TGTGCCAGCAGTTTAATTGCGGGGGGGCTTGGCCATGAGCAGTTCTTC | CASSLIAGGLGHEQFF | TRBJ2-1 | TRBV27 | TRBD2 | -
TGTGCCAGCAGCGTGGCACTCTACAATGAGCAGTTCTTC | CASSVALYNEQFF | TRBJ2-1 | TRBV9 | - | -
TGTGCCAGCAGCCTTACCGGGGGGGCCGACGAGCAGTACTTC | CASSLTGGADEQYF | TRBJ2-7 | TRBV11-2 | TRBD2 | -
TGTGCCAGCAGCCCCGGACCAAGTAACTACGAGCAGTACTTC | CASSPGPSNYEQYF | TRBJ2-7 | TRBV5-4 | - | -
TGTGCCAGCAGTTACTCAGGCGGGGAGCTGTTTTTT | CASSYSGGELFF | TRBJ2-2 | TRBV6-5 | - | few
TGTGCCAGCAGCTTGGAAAGCACAGATACGCAGTATTTT | CASSLESTDTQYF | TRBJ2-3 | TRBV5-8 | - | -
TGTGCCAGCAGTTACTTTGGCAGCCCCACCTCCTACGAGCAGTACTTC | CASSYFGSPTSYEQYF | TRBJ2-7 | TRBV6-5 | - | -
TGTGCCAGCAGCCTGACCGGGAGTCAGCCCCAGCATTTT | CASSLTGSQPQHF | TRBJ1-5 | TRBV11-2 | - | -
TGTGCCAGCAGCTTAGCGCTTATTGGGGGACTAGCGGGAGAATCCGTGCAGTACTTC | CASSLALIGGLAGESVQYF | TRBJ2-7 | TRBV7-8 | TRBD2 | -
TGCGCCAGCAGTCAAGACCAAGATAGGGGCGAGCAGTACTTC | CASSQDQDRGEQYF | TRBJ2-7 | TRBV4-3 | - | -
TGTGCCAGCAGCGCACCGGATACTCCCTACGAGCAGTACTTC | CASSAPDTPYEQYF | TRBJ2-7 | TRBV11-2 | - | -
TGTGCCAGCAGCCCCCTCGCCGACAGGGTGGGACACGAGCAGTACTTC | CASSPLADRVGHEQYF | TRBJ2-7 | TRBV4-2 | TRBD1 | -
TGTGCCAGCAGCTTTGGACCCTCGAACGCCTACGAGCAGTACTTC | CASSFGPSNAYEQYF | TRBJ2-7 | TRBV11-2 | - | -